This TCR beta chain came from a study of technical replicates of blood from a handful of donors. The method was immunoSEQ multiplex PCR; TCRdb's version includes in-frame clones alone and lacks a portion of them. The table records tens of thousands of clones, roughly 98% of them present only once. Germline V gene sequence: CDR1 SNHLY, CDR2 FYNNEI. The CDR3 contains 13 residues. V was cut by 6 bases and J by 1 base, with 10 bases left in between. The V call is TRBV2, the J call TRBJ2-7, with D unclear. The clonotype comes from a human donor in good health. The sample taken for sequencing was T cells isolated from PBMCs. The CDR3 DNA is TGTGCCAGCAGATTCAGGTTATCCTACGAGCAGTACTTC. Translated: CASRFRLSYEQYF.